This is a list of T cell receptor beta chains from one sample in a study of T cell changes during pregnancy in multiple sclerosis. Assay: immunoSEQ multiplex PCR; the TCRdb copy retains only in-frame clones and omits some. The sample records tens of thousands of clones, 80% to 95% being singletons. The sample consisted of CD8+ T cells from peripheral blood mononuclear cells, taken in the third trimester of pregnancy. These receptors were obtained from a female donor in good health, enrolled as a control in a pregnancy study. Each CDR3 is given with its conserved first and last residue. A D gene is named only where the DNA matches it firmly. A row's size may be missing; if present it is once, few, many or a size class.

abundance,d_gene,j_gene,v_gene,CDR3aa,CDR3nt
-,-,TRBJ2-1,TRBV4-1,CASSQLAEWSYNEQFF,TGCGCCAGCAGCCAACTCGCGGAGTGGTCCTACAATGAGCAGTTCTTC
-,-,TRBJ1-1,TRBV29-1,CSVEDRAENTEAFF,TGCAGCGTTGAAGATCGTGCGGAGAACACTGAAGCTTTCTTT
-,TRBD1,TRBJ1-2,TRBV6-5,CASSYSGGTGDGGYTF,TGTGCCAGCAGTTACTCGGGTGGTACAGGGGATGGTGGCTACACCTTC
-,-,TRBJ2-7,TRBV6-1,CASSEAMPGSFYEQYF,TGTGCCAGCAGTGAAGCGATGCCGGGGTCTTTCTACGAGCAGTACTTC
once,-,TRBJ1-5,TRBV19,CASSLGHLNQPQHF,TGTGCCAGTAGTCTGGGACACCTCAATCAGCCCCAGCATTTT
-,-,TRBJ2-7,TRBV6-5,CASSYKTPRYEQYF,TGTGCCAGCAGTTACAAGACGCCTAGGTACGAGCAGTACTTC
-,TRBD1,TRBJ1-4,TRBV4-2,CASSQGEGTGTGGQDEKLFF,TGTGCCAGCAGCCAGGGTGAGGGTACTGGGACAGGGGGGCAGGATGAAAAACTGTTTTTT
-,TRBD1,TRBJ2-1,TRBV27,CASSLKPPGQTFSYNEQFF,TGTGCCAGCAGTTTAAAGCCTCCGGGACAGACTTTCTCCTACAATGAGCAGTTCTTC
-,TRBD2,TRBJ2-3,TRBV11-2,CASSPTWTSGDVDQYF,TGTGCCAGCAGCCCCACATGGACTAGCGGGGACGTCGATCAGTATTTT
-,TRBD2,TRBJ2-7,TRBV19,CASSAGTSVAYEQYF,TGTGCCAGTAGCGCCGGGACTAGTGTAGCCTACGAGCAGTACTTC
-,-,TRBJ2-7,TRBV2,CASSEGGAPAIEQYF,TGTGCCAGCAGTGAAGGTGGGGCCCCTGCCATCGAGCAGTACTTC
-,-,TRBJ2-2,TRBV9,CASSVGGGVYTGELFF,TGTGCCAGCAGCGTAGGCGGGGGCGTCTACACCGGGGAGCTGTTTTTT
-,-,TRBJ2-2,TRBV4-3,CASSQGAPTLAGELFF,TGCGCCAGCAGCCAAGGGGCACCCACTTTGGCCGGGGAGCTGTTTTTT
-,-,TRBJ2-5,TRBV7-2,CASSPSREETQYF,TGTGCCAGCAGCCCTAGCCGCGAAGAGACCCAGTACTTC
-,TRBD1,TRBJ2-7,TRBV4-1,CASSQKAGTGTYEQYF,TGCGCCAGCAGCCAAAAAGCCGGGACAGGGACCTACGAGCAGTACTTC
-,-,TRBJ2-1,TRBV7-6,CASSPLGGLYNEQFF,TGTGCCAGCAGCCCCCTCGGGGGGCTATACAATGAGCAGTTCTTC
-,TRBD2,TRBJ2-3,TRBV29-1,CSVEEIRGGADTQYF,TGCAGCGTTGAAGAGATACGGGGGGGCGCAGATACGCAGTATTTT
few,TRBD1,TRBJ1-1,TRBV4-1,CASGGQGSGAFF,TGCGCCAGCGGCGGACAGGGGTCTGGAGCTTTCTTT
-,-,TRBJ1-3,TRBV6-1,CASVGGAGNTIYF,TGTGCCAGCGTGGGGGGTGCCGGAAACACCATATATTTT
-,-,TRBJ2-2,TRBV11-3,CASSSRGSGPTGELFF,TGTGCCAGCAGCTCCCGAGGGAGCGGACCAACCGGGGAGCTGTTTTTT
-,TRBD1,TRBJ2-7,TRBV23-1,CASSSRLGKDRDRGYEQYF,TGCGCCAGCAGTAGTAGATTGGGAAAAGACCGGGACAGGGGCTACGAGCAGTACTTC
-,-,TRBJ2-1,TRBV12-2,CASPPPQFRYEQFF,TGTGCAAGTCCCCCGCCGCAATTCAGGTATGAGCAGTTCTTC
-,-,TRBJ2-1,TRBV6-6,CASRERGNEQFF,TGTGCCAGCAGGGAACGGGGCAATGAGCAGTTCTTC
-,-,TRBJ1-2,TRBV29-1,CSILQGHYGYTF,TGCAGCATATTACAGGGTCACTATGGCTACACCTTC
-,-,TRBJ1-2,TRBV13,CASSLDEQGWNYGYTF,TGTGCCAGCAGCTTAGATGAGCAGGGGTGGAACTATGGCTACACCTTC
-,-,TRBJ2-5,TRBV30,CAWGPGTPQETQYF,TGTGCCTGGGGTCCCGGGACTCCACAAGAGACCCAGTACTTC
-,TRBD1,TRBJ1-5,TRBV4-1,CASSQDRSNQPQHF,TGCGCCAGCAGCCAGGACAGGAGCAATCAGCCCCAGCATTTT
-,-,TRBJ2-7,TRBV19,CASSIGGGIAYEQYF,TGTGCCAGTAGTATAGGAGGAGGGATCGCCTACGAGCAGTACTTC
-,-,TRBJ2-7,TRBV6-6,CASRDRSYEQYF,TGTGCCAGCAGGGACAGATCCTACGAGCAGTACTTC
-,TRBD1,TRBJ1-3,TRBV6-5,CASKGGRGNTIYF,TGTGCCAGCAAAGGGGGCAGGGGAAACACCATATATTTT
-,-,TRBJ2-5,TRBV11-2,CASSPIVASEETQYF,TGTGCCAGCAGCCCCATTGTGGCCAGTGAAGAGACCCAGTACTTC
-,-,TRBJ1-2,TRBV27,CASSLRGNYGYTF,TGTGCCAGCAGTTTGAGAGGGAACTATGGCTACACCTTC
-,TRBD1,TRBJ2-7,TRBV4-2,CASSQSVETGSFFDEQYF,TGTGCCAGCAGCCAATCGGTCGAGACAGGGTCCTTTTTTGACGAGCAGTACTTC
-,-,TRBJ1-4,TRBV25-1,CASSKDSFNEKLFF,TGTGCCAGCAGCAAGGACAGTTTTAATGAAAAACTGTTTTTT
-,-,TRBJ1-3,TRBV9,CASSVGTGAGNTIYF,TGTGCCAGCAGCGTAGGTACGGGGGCTGGAAACACCATATATTTT
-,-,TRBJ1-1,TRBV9,CASSEGGRTEAFF,TGTGCCAGCAGCGAGGGGGGGAGGACTGAAGCTTTCTTT
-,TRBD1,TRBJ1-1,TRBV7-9,CASSLGPGGRNTEAFF,TGTGCCAGCAGCTTAGGTCCAGGGGGGAGGAACACTGAAGCTTTCTTT
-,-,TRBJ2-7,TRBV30,CAWSEGGFEQYF,TGTGCCTGGAGTGAGGGGGGGTTCGAGCAGTACTTC
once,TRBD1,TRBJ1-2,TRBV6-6,CASSYPDRLIGYTF,TGTGCCAGCAGTTACCCGGACAGGTTGATCGGCTACACCTTC
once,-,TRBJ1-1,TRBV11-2,CASSFEHSEAFF,TGTGCCAGCAGCTTTGAGCACTCTGAAGCTTTCTTT